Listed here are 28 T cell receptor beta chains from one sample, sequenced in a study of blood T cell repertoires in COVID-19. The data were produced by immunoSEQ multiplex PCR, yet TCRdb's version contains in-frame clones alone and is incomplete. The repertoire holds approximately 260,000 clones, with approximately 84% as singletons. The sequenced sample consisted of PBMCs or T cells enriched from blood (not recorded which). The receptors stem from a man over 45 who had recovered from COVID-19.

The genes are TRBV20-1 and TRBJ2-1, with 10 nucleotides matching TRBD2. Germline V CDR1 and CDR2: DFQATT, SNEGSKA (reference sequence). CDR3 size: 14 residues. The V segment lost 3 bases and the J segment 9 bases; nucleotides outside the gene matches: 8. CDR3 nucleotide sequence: TGCAGTGCTAGTGCGCTAGCGGGAGTCGGTGAGCAGTTCTTC. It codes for CSASALAGVGEQFF.

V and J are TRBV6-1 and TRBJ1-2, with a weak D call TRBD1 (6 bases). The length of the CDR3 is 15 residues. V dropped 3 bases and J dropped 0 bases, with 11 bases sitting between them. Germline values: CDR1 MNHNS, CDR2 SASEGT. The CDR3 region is CASSDEGGTNYGYTF. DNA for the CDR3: TGTGCCAGCAGTGACGAAGGGGGAACTAACTATGGCTACACCTTC.

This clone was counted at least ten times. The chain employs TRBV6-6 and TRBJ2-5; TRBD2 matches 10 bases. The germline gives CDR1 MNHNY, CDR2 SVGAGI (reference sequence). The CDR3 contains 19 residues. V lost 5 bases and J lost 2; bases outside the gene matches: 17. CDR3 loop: CASSPRSGRAYSRQETQYF. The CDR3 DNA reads TGTGCCAGCAGTCCCAGGAGCGGGAGGGCCTACTCGAGGCAAGAGACCCAGTACTTC.

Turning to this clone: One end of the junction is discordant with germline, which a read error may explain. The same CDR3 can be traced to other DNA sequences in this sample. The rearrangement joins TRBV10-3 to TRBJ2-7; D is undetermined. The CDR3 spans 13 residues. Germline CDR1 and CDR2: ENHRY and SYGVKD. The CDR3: CAISGQRKYEQYF. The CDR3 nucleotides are TGTGCCATCAGTGGGCAACGAAAGTACGAACAGTACTTC.

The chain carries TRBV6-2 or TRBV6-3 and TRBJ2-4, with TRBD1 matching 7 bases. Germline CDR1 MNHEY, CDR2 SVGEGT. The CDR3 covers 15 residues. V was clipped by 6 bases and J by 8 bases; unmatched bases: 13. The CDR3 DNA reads TGTGCCAGCAGCCTCAAGTGGACAGGCCCCGACATTCAGTACTTC. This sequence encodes CASSLKWTGPDIQYF.

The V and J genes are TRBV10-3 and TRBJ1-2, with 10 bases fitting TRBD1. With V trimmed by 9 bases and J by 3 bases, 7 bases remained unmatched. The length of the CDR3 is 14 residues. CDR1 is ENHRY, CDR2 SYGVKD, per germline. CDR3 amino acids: CAMGTGTGDYGYTF. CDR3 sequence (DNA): TGTGCCATGGGGACCGGGACAGGGGACTATGGCTACACCTTC.

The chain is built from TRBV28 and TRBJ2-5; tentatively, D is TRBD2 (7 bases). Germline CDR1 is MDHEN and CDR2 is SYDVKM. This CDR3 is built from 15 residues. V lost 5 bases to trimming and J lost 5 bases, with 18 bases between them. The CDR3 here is CASSRLGGGGETQYF. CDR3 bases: TGTGCCAGCAGTCGTCTAGGGGGGGGAGGTGAGACCCAGTACTTC.

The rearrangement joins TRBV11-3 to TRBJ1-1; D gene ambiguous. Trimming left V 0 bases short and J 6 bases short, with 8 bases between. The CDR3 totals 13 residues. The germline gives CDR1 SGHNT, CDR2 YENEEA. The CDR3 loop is CASSLDARSEAFF. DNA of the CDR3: TGTGCCAGCAGCTTAGATGCGAGGTCTGAAGCTTTCTTT.

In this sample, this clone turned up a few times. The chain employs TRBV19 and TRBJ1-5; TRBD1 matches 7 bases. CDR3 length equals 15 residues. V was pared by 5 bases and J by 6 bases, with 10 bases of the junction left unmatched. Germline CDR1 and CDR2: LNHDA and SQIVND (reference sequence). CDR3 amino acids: CASSEGAFKGQPQHF. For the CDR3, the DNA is TGTGCCAGTAGTGAGGGGGCATTTAAGGGTCAGCCCCAGCATTTT.

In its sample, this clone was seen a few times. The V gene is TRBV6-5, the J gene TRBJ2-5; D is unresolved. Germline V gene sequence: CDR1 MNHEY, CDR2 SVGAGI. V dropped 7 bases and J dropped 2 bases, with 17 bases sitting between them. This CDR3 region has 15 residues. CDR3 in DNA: TGTGCCAGCACCCTGAAGAGCGCTGGGCAAGAGACCCAGTACTTC. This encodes CASTLKSAGQETQYF.

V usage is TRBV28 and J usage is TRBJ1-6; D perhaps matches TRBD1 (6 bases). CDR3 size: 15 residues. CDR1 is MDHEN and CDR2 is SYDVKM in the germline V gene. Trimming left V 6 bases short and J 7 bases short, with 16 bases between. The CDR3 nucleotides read TGTGCCAGCAGCCGGCAGACAGGTGCGAATTCACCCCTCCACTTT. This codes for CASSRQTGANSPLHF.

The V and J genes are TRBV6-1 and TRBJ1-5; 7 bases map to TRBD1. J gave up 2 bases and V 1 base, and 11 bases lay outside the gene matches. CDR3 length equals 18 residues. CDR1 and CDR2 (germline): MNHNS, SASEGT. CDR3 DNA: TGTGCCAGCAGTGAAGGGCGACAGGGCCAATATGGCAATCAGCCCCAGCATTTT. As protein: CASSEGRQGQYGNQPQHF.

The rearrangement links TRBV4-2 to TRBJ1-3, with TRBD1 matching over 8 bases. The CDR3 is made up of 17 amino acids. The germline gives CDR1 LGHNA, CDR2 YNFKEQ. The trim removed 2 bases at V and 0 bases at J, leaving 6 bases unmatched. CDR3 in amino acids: CASSQQQGDISGNTIYF. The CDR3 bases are TGTGCCAGCAGCCAACAACAGGGGGATATCTCTGGAAACACCATATATTTT.

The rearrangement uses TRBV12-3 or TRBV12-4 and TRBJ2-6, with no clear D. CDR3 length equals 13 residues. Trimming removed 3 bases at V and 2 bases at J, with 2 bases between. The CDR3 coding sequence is TGTGCCAGCAGTTTCGCTGGGGCCAACGTCCTGACTTTC. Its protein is CASSFAGANVLTF.

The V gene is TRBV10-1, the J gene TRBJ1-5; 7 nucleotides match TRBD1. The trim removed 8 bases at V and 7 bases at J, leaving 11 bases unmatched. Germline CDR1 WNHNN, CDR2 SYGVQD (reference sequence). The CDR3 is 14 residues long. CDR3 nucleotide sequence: TGCGCCAGCTTAGGGGGCCCTTGGGACCAGCCCCAGCATTTT. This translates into CASLGGPWDQPQHF.

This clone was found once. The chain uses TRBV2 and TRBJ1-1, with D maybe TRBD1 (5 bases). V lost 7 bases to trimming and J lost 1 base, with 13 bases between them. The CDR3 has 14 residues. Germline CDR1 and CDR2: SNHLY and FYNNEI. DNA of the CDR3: TGTGCCAGCATTGGGGGGATGGCGAACACTGAAGCTTTCTTT. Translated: CASIGGMANTEAFF. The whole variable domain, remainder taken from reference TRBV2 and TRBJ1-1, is EPEVTQTPSHQVTQMGQEVILRCVPISNHLYFYWYRQILGQKVEFLVSFYNNEISEKSEIFDDQFSVERPDGSNFTLKIRSTKLEDSAMYFCASIGGMANTEAFFGQGTRLTVV.

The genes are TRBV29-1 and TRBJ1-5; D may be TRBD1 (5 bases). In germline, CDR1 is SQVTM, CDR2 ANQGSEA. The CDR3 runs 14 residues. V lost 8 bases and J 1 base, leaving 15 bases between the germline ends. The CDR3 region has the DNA TGCAGCCTCCTGGGCAGGGCCAGCAATCAGCCCCAGCATTTT. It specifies CSLLGRASNQPQHF.

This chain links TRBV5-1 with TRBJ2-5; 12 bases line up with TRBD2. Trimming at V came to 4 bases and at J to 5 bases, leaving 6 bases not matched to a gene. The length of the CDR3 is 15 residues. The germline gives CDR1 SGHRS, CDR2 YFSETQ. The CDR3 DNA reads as TGCGCCAGCAGCCTACTAGGACTAGCGGGGGAGACCCAGTACTTC. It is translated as CASSLLGLAGETQYF.

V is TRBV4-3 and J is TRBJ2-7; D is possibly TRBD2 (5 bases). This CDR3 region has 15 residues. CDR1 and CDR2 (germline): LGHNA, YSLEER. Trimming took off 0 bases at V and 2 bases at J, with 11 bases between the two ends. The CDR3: CASSQDRSGPYEQYF. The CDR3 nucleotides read TGCGCCAGCAGCCAAGATCGAAGCGGACCCTACGAGCAGTACTTC.

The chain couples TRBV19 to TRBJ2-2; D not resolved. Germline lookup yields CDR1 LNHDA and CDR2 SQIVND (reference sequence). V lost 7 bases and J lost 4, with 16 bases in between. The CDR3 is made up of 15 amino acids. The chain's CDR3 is CASTTPSPRTGELFF. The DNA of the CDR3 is TGTGCCAGTACAACCCCAAGCCCGCGCACCGGGGAGCTGTTTTTT.

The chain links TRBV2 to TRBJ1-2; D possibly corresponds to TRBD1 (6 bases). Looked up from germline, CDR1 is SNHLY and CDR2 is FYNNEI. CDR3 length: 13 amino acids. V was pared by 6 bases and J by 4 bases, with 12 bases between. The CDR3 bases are TGTGCCAGCAGCATGGGGGCCCGCTATGGCTACACCTTC. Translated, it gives CASSMGARYGYTF.

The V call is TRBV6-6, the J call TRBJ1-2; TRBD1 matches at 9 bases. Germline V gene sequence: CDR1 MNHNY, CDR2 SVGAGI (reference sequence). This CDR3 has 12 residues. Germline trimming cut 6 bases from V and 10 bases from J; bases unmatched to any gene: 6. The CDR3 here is CASSKGQGDYTF. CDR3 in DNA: TGTGCCAGCAGCAAGGGACAGGGAGACTACACCTTC.

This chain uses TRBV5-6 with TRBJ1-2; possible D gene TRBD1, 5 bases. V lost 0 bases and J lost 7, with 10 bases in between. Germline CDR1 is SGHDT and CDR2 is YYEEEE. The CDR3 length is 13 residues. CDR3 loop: CASSLVRTSGYTF. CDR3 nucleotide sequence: TGTGCCAGCAGCTTGGTGAGGACATCTGGCTACACCTTC.

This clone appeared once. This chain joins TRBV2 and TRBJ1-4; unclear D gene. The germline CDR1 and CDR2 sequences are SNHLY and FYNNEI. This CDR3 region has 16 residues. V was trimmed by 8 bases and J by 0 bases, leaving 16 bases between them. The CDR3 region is CASSYGALATNEKLFF. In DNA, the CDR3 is TGTGCCAGCTCTTACGGAGCCCTTGCAACTAATGAAAAACTGTTTTTT.

The chain's CDR3 is CASSTFGTLRTYEQYF. The DNA for the CDR3 is TGTGCCAGTAGCACATTCGGGACACTCAGAACCTACGAGCAGTACTTC. The gene calls are TRBV19 and TRBJ2-7; a possible D gene is TRBD1 (6 bases). V dropped 6 bases and J dropped 2 bases, with 20 bases sitting between them. There are 16 residues in the CDR3. CDR1 and CDR2 (germline): LNHDA, SQIVND (reference sequence). The variable domain in full, with the rest retrieved from reference TRBV19 and TRBJ2-7, is DGGITQSPKYLFRKEGQNVTLSCEQNLNHDAMYWYRQDPGQGLRLIYYSQIVNDFQKGDIAEGYSVSREKKESFPLTVTSAQKNPTAFYLCASSTFGTLRTYEQYFGPGTRLTVT.

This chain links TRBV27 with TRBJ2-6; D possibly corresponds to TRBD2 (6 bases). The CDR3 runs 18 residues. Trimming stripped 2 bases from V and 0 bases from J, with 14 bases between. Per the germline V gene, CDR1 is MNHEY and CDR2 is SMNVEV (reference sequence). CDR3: CASSLGLEGFSGANVLTF. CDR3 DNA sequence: TGTGCCAGCAGTTTAGGATTGGAGGGCTTCTCTGGGGCCAACGTCCTGACTTTC.

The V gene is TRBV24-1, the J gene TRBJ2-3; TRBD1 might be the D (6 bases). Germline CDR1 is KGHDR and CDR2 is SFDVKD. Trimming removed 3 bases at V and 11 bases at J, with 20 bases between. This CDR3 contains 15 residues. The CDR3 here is CATSDRRKVRGGQYF. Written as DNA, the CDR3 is TGTGCCACCAGTGATCGCCGGAAGGTCAGGGGTGGGCAGTATTTT.

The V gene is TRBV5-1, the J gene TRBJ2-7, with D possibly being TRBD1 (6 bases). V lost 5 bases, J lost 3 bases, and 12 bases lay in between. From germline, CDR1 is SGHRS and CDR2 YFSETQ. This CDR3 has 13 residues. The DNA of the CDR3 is TGCGCCAGCAGGGGGGCCCAGGGCTACGAGCAGTACTTC. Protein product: CASRGAQGYEQYF.